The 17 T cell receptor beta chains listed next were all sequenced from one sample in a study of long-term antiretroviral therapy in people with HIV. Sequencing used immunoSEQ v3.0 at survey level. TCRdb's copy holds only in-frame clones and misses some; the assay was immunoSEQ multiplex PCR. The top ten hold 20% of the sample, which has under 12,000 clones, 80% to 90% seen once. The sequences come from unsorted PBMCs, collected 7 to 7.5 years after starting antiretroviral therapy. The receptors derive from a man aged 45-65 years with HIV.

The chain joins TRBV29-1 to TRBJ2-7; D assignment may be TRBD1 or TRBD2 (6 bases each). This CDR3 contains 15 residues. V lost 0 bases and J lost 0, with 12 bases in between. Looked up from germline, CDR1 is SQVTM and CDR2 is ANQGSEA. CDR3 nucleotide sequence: TGCAGCGTTGAAGATGGTGGGGGGCTCTCCTACGAGCAGTACTTC. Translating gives CSVEDGGGLSYEQYF.

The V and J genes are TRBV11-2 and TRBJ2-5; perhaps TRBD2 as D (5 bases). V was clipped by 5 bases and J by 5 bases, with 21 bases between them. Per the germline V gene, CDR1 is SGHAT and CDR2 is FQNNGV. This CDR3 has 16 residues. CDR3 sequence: CASSMRRRSREETQYF. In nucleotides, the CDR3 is TGTGCCAGCAGCATGAGACGGAGAAGTAGGGAGGAGACCCAGTACTTC.

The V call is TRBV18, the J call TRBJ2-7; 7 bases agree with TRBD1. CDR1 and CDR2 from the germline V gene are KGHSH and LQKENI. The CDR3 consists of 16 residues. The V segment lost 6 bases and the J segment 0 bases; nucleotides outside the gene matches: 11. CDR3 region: CASSQTPGQTSYEQYF. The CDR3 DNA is TGTGCCAGCTCGCAAACTCCGGGACAGACCTCCTACGAGCAGTACTTC.

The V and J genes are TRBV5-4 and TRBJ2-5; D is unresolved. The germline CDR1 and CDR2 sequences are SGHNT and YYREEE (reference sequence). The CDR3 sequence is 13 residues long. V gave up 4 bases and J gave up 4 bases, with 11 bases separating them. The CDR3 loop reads CASSPLPPETQYF. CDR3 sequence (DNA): TGTGCCAGCAGCCCACTACCACCAGAGACCCAGTACTTC.

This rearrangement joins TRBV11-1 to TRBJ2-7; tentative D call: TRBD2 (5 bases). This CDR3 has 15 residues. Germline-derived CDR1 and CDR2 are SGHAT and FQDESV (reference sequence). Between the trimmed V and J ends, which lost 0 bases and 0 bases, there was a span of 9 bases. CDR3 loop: CASSLADSISYEQYF. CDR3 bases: TGTGCCAGCAGCTTAGCGGACTCAATCTCCTACGAGCAGTACTTC.

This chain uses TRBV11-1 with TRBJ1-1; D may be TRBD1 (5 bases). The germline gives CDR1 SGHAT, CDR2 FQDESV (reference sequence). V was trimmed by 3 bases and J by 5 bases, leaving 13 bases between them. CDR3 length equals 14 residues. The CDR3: CASSFTLGGTEAFF. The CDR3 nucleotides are TGTGCCAGCAGCTTCACGTTGGGGGGAACTGAAGCTTTCTTT.

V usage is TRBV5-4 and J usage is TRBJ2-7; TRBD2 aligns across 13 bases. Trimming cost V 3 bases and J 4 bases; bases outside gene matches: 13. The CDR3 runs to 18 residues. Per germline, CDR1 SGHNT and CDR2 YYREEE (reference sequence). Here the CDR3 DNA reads TGTGCCAGCAGCTCCACACTAGCGGGGGGGCTCATTCCATACGAGCAGTACTTC. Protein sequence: CASSSTLAGGLIPYEQYF.

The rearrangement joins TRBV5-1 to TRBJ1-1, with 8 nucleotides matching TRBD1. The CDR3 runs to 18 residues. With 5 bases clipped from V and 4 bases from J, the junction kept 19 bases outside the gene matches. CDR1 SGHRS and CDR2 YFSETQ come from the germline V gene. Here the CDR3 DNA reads TGCGCCAGCAGTTTCGGGACCAGCCCGGGACAGGAGGGCACTGAAGCTTTCTTT. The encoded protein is CASSFGTSPGQEGTEAFF.

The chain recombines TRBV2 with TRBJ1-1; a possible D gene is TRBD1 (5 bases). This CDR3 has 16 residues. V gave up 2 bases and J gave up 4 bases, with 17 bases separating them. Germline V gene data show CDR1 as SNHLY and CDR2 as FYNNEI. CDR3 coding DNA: TGTGCCAGCAGTGAAACGGTTATGGGGGGGGGCACTGAAGCTTTCTTT. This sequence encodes CASSETVMGGGTEAFF.

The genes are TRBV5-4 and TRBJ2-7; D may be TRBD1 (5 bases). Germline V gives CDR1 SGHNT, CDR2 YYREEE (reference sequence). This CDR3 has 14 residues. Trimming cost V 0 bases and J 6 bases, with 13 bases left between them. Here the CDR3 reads CASSLGAGLAEQYF. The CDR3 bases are TGTGCCAGCAGCTTGGGGGCAGGGCTCGCCGAGCAGTACTTC.

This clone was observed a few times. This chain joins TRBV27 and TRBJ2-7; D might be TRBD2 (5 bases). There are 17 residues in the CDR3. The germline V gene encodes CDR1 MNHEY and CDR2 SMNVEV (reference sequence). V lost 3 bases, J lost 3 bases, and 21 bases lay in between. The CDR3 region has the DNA TGTGCCAGCAGTTTCCGGAGGAAGGCAAGGTTGGGCTACGAGCAGTACTTC. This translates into CASSFRRKARLGYEQYF.

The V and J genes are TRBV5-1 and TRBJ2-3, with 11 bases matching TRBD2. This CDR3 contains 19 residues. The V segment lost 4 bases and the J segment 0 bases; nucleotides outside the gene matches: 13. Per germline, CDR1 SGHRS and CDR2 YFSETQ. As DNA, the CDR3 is TGCGCCAGCAGCCATTGGCCGGGGGGACTAGCGGAGAGCACAGATACGCAGTATTTT. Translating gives CASSHWPGGLAESTDTQYF.

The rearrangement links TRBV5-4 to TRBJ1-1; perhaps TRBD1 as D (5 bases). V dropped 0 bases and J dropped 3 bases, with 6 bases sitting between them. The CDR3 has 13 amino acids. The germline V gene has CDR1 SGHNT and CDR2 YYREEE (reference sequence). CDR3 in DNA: TGTGCCAGCAGCTTGGGGGGGGACACTGAAGCTTTCTTT. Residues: CASSLGGDTEAFF.

The CDR3 protein is CASSEGGYNQPQHF. The CDR3 bases are TGTGCCTCATCCGAGGGGGGGTACAATCAGCCCCAGCATTTT. This rearrangement joins TRBV27 to TRBJ1-5; D possibly corresponds to TRBD1 (6 bases). V lost 11 bases and J lost 3, with 17 bases in between. Germline CDR1 MNHEY, CDR2 SMNVEV (reference sequence). CDR3 length: 14 residues.

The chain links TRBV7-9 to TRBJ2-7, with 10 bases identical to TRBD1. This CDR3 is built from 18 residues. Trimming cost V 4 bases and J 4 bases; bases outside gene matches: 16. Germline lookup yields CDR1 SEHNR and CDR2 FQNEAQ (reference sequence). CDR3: CASSSILTTGTGVYEQYF. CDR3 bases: TGTGCCAGCAGCTCCATCTTAACCACCGGGACAGGGGTATACGAGCAGTACTTC.

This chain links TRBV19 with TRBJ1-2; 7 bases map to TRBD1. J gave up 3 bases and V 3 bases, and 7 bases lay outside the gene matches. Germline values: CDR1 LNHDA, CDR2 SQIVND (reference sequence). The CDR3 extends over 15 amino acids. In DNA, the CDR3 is TGTGCCAGTAGTATGGTCACAGGGGTATACTATGGCTACACCTTC. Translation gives CASSMVTGVYYGYTF.

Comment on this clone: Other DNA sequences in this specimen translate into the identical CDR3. The CDR3 loop is CSVEQGAGGYTF. In nucleotides, the CDR3 is TGCAGCGTCGAACAGGGGGCGGGTGGCTACACCTTC. This chain links TRBV29-1 with TRBJ1-2, with 9 bases identical to TRBD1. Germline-derived CDR1 and CDR2 are SQVTM and ANQGSEA. The CDR3 runs 12 residues. Trimming removed 6 bases from V and 7 bases from J; junction bases left unmatched: 6.